The 11 T cell receptor beta chains below come from one sample, sequenced in a study of T cell responses to AZD1222 COVID-19 vaccine. The assay was immunoSEQ multiplex PCR, and TCRdb's table has in-frame clones only and misses some. The sample includes under 140,000 clones, about 88% seen only once; the top ten take roughly 1.5%. Sequencing used peripheral blood, obtained on day 0 of AZD1222 vaccination. The origin of the receptors is an adult in good health.

The chain couples TRBV5-1 to TRBJ2-3; D not certain. The germline V gene encodes CDR1 SGHRS and CDR2 YFSETQ. The CDR3 spans 15 residues. Trimming removed 3 bases at V and 3 bases at J, with 14 bases between. The CDR3 spells CASSWTGLPTDTQYF. CDR3 in DNA: TGCGCCAGCAGCTGGACCGGGCTTCCTACAGATACGCAGTATTTT.

This clone was seen a few times. The genes are TRBV29-1 and TRBJ2-1; D is perhaps TRBD2 (5 bases). CDR3 length: 14 amino acids. The V and J ends lost 4 bases and 8 bases respectively, with 18 bases between them. Germline V CDR1 and CDR2: SQVTM, ANQGSEA. CDR3 loop: CSVVLAGAKHEQFF. CDR3 nucleotide sequence: TGCAGCGTTGTACTGGCGGGCGCTAAGCATGAGCAGTTCTTC.

This chain joins TRBV14 and TRBJ2-3; D is possibly TRBD1 (5 bases). Germline CDR1 and CDR2: SGHDN and FVKESK. The CDR3 length is 16 residues. Trimming took off 4 bases at V and 4 bases at J, with 18 bases between the two ends. As DNA, the CDR3 is TGTGCCAGCAGCCTCGGTTCGGCAGGGCCGGCAGATACGCAGTATTTT. Amino acid sequence: CASSLGSAGPADTQYF.

The chain couples TRBV7-9 to TRBJ1-1, with 7 positions matching TRBD1. From germline, CDR1 is SEHNR and CDR2 FQNEAQ (reference sequence). This CDR3 region has 14 residues. J gave up 1 base and V 5 bases, and 4 bases lay outside the gene matches. The CDR3 loop reads CASSRGQANTEAFF. The CDR3 DNA sequence: TGTGCCAGCAGCCGCGGACAGGCGAACACTGAAGCTTTCTTT.

This clone was recorded only once. The chain joins TRBV5-6 to TRBJ1-6; D ambiguous. Trimming removed 3 bases from V and 5 bases from J, with 21 bases in between. CDR3 length equals 18 residues. The germline V gene has CDR1 SGHDT and CDR2 YYEEEE. The CDR3 DNA is TGTGCCAGCAGCTCGACGGCAGGAGTTAGCGGAAATAATTCACCCCTCCACTTT. It codes for CASSSTAGVSGNNSPLHF.

J is TRBJ2-2 and V is TRBV9; D is ambiguous. This CDR3 has 13 amino acids. Germline V CDR1 and CDR2: SGDLS, YYNGEE. V lost 3 bases, J lost 4 bases, and 7 bases lay in between. The CDR3 loop reads CASSGIITGELFF. The DNA for the CDR3 is TGTGCCAGCAGCGGTATAATCACCGGGGAGCTGTTTTTT.

This clone was counted between two and nine times. This chain connects TRBV12-3 or TRBV12-4 to TRBJ1-5; D is unresolved. The CDR3 spans 13 residues. Trimming took off 3 bases at V and 6 bases at J, with 9 bases between the two ends. In DNA, the CDR3 is TGTGCCAGCAGTTTCCAACATAGTCAGCCCCAGCATTTT. Translated: CASSFQHSQPQHF.

Worth noting for this clone: One end of the junction varies from germline; a read error may be responsible. V usage is TRBV16 and J usage is TRBJ2-1; D remains ambiguous. This CDR3 is 11 amino acids long. CDR1 and CDR2 (germline): KGHSY, FQNENV. This CDR3 reads CASSRARLPIF. The CDR3 coding sequence is TGTGCCAGCAGCCGTGCCAGGCTCCCAATCTTC.

The rearrangement links TRBV9 to TRBJ2-3; 7 nucleotides align to TRBD2. The CDR3 contains 13 residues. The trim removed 3 bases at V and 7 bases at J, leaving 5 bases unmatched. Looked up from germline, CDR1 is SGDLS and CDR2 is YYNGEE. The CDR3 spells CASSGASGNTQYF. CDR3 in DNA: TGTGCCAGCAGCGGCGCTAGCGGAAATACGCAGTATTTT.

The rearrangement joins TRBV19 to TRBJ1-5; 9 bases are a match to TRBD1. CDR1 is LNHDA, CDR2 SQIVND, per germline (reference sequence). Unmatched junction bases numbered 1, after V lost 3 bases and J lost 4 bases. The CDR3 has 14 amino acids. DNA of the CDR3: TGTGCCAGTAGTATGGGACAGGGTAATCAGCCCCAGCATTTT. It codes for CASSMGQGNQPQHF.

The V gene is TRBV3-1 (or the pseudogene TRBV3-2), the J gene TRBJ2-1; 8 nucleotides line up with TRBD2. CDR1 is LGHDT, CDR2 YNNKEL, per germline (reference sequence). V lost 3 bases and J lost 5; bases outside the gene matches: 6. There are 15 residues in the CDR3. CDR3 nucleotides: TGTGCCAGCAGCCAGGGACTAGTTGGGAACAATGAGCAGTTCTTC. This encodes CASSQGLVGNNEQFF.